This TCR beta chain was retrieved from a study of blood T cell repertoires in COVID-19. Study context: Acute and convalescent COVID-19 specimens originated in the United States, Italy and Spain.

Authors' data handling: Amplification of reference gene primers was used by the study to estimate nucleated cell counts. Produced via immunoSEQ multiplex PCR; TCRdb's table is partial and in-frame only. V and J calls and clone size are those listed in that table; D and trimming were worked out from the DNA. The sample contains 150,000 to 200,000 clones, roughly 91% of which appear only once. This CDR3 is built from 11 residues. V dropped 5 bases and J dropped 10 bases, with 12 bases sitting between them. CDR1 SGHDN and CDR2 FVKESK come from the germline V gene. The TCR sequence derives from a woman aged 50 to 65 with acute or convalescent COVID-19. This rearrangement joins TRBV14 to TRBJ2-7; TRBD1 is a possible D gene (6 bases). The sequenced material came from peripheral blood. CDR3 DNA: TGTGCCAGCAGCATTGGGACACCTCAGTACTTC. It specifies CASSIGTPQYF.